This TCR beta chain originates from a study of blood T cells in healthy people across ages. Study-level background: Researchers report that template switching captured about one barcoded beta molecule per two T cells.

Study-level findings and limits: TCR beta diversity, measured per million T cells, fell in a roughly linear way with age.

It was with a sample-barcoded 5' primer and a J-beta primer mix that a second PCR of roughly 7 to 11 cycles was run. TCRdb re-analysed the 5' RACE reads in MiXCR, keeping a single row per CDR3 protein. The repertoire holds about 2 million distinct CDR3 sequences, with approximately 50% as singletons. Remarks on this clonotype: Antigen specificity is unknown. The junction departs from germline at one end; a sequencing error may be responsible.

Germline values: CDR1 MNHEY, CDR2 SMNVEV (reference sequence). The CDR3 totals 14 residues. This receptor was obtained from a middle-aged woman in good health. The specimen was blood. The rearrangement joins TRBV27 to TRBJ1-1, with D possibly being TRBD1 (5 bases). CDR3 in amino acids: CASSGAVPVAEAFF. CDR3 nucleotides: TGCGCCAGCAGCGGGGCAGTCCCTGTAGCTGAAGCTTTCTTT.